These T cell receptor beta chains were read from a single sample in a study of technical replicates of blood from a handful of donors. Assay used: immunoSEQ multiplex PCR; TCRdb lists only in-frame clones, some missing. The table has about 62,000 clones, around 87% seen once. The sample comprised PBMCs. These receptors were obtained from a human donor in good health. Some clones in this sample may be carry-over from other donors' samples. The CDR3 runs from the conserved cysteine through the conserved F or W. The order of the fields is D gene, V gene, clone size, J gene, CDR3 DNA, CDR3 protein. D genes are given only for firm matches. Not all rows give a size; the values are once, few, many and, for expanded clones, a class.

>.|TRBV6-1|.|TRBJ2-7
TGTGCCAGCAGTGAACTCAGGGTTGCGGGGCGATACGAGCAGTACTTC
CASSELRVAGRYEQYF
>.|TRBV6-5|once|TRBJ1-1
TGTGCCAGCAGCCGACGGTCGGGTGAAGCTTTCTTT
CASSRRSGEAFF
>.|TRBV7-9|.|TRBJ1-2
TGTGCCAGCAGCTTACAGGGGTTATCTGGCTACACCTTC
CASSLQGLSGYTF
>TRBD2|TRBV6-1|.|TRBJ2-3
TGTGCCAGTTCTATAGCGGGTTGGGGAGATACGCAGTATTTT
CASSIAGWGDTQYF
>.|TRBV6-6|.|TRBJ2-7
TGTGCCAGCAGTTACTCGGAGGGAAACGAGCAGTACTTC
CASSYSEGNEQYF
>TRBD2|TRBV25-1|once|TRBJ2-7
TGTGCCAGCACCCAACTTAGCGGGGTAACCTACGAGCAGTACTTC
CASTQLSGVTYEQYF
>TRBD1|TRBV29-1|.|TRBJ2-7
TGCAGCGTTGAAGACATGCGCCCAGGGGGCTACGAGCAGTACTTC
CSVEDMRPGGYEQYF
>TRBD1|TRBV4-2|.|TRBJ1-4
TGTGCCAGCACAGGTACAGGGGGCTGGGAAAAACTGTTTTTT
CASTGTGGWEKLFF
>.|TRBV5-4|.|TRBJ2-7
TGTGCCAGCAGCTTGGAGAGTTTCTACGAGCAGTACTTC
CASSLESFYEQYF
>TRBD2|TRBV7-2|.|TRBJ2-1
TGTGCCAGCAACAAAGCGGGAGCCTCGAATGAGCAGTTCTTC
CASNKAGASNEQFF
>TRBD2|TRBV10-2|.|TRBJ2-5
TGCGCCAGCAGTGAAATGGCTAGCGGTGGTGGGGCCCAGTACTTC
CASSEMASGGGAQYF
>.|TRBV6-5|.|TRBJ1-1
TGTGCCAGCAGTCCCGGCAGGGCTGAAGCTTTCTTT
CASSPGRAEAFF
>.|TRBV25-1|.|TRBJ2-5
TGTGCCAGCAGTGTAGGGGGAGTTGAGACCCAGTACTTC
CASSVGGVETQYF
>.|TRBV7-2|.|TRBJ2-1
TGTGCCAGCAGCTTAGGAGGGTCCTACAATGAGCAGTTCTTC
CASSLGGSYNEQFF
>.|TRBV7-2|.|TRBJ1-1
TGTGCCAGCAGCAATCGGGGGGGTCCGAACACTGAAGCTTTCTTT
CASSNRGGPNTEAFF
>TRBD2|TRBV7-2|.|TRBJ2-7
TGTGCCAGCAGCTTAGGGACTAGCGGGAGTGAGCAGTACTTC
CASSLGTSGSEQYF
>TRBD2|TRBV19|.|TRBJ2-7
TGTGCCAGTAGTATGTTGCCGGGGGGTTCGGGATACGAGCAGTACTTC
CASSMLPGGSGYEQYF
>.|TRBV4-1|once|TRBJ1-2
TGCGCCAGCAGCAACAGGGACTATGGCTACACCTTC
CASSNRDYGYTF
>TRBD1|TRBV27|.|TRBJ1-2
TGTGCCAGCAGACCGCTGGGACAGACTAACTATGGCTACACCTTC
CASRPLGQTNYGYTF
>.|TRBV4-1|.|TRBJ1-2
TGCGCCAGCAGCCAAGATATTGGCAGGGGAGCTAACTATGGCTACACCTTC
CASSQDIGRGANYGYTF
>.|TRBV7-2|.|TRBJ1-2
TGTGCCAGCAGCTTAGGGTCCTGGGCTTATGATGGCTACACCTTC
CASSLGSWAYDGYTF
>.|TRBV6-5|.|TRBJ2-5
TGTGCCAGCAGGGGGTCCTTCGGGATGAAGGGGACCCAGTACTTC
CASRGSFGMKGTQYF
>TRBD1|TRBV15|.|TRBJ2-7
TGTGCCACCAGCAGAGAAGGGACAGGCACCTACGAGCAGTACTTC
CATSREGTGTYEQYF
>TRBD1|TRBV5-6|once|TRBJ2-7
TGTGCCAGCAGCTTGTATTCCGGGACAGGAAGTTCCCACGAGCAGTACTTC
CASSLYSGTGSSHEQYF
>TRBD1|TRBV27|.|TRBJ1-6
TGTGCCAGCAGTCCGGGGACAGTTTCACCCCTCCACTTT
CASSPGTVSPLHF
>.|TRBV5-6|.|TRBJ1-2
TGTGCCAGCAGCCCTGGACAGTCTAACTATGGCTACACCTTC
CASSPGQSNYGYTF